This T cell receptor (beta chain) stems from a study of T cells in women clearing cervical HPV infection. Study information: Controls gave blood once infection was undetectable; cases at lesion identification. HLA type could not be excluded as a confounder.

All participants had a single incident cervical HPV16 infection, and prevalent HPV16 infections were excluded. Sequencing was performed with immunoSEQ multiplex PCR; in TCRdb, only in-frame clones are kept and a portion is missing. The specimen's table records approximately 16,000 clones. CDR1 and CDR2 (germline): MNHEY, SMNVEV (reference sequence). There are 19 residues in the CDR3. Between the trimmed V and J ends, which lost 4 bases and 9 bases, there was a span of 28 bases. Findings of the study overall: It is unknown whether associations predate infection; no effector/memory or HPV-specific sorting.

Regarding this clone: Antigen unknown. The DNA ends 3 residues before the CDR3 does, and the rest of the CDR3 is filled in from the germline J gene.

The rearrangement uses TRBV27 and TRBJ1-6; D possibly corresponds to TRBD1 (6 bases). This receptor was obtained from a woman aged 18 to 75 with a cervical HPV16 infection that either progressed to CIN3+ or cleared (not recorded which). Sequencing was done on a sample of blood buffy coat. The part of the CDR3 DNA that was read is TGTGCCAGCAGTTCATTAGGACAGAAACATCCTCCTTTTGGTTCACCC. Its translation: CASSSLGQKHPPFGSP. The complete CDR3 reads CASSSLGQKHPPFGSPLHF.